These T cell receptor beta chains were read from a single sample in a study of blood T cell repertoires in COVID-19. Clones were sequenced by immunoSEQ multiplex PCR, and TCRdb holds only the in-frame ones, with some missing. The sample consists of 300,000 to 400,000 clones, around 88% of them appearing once. The sequenced material came from peripheral blood. The receptors here all came from a woman between 55 and 75 years old with COVID-19, enrolled during active disease. Each CDR3 is given with its conserved first and last residue. D genes are given only for firm matches. Clone size is given for some rows only: seen once, a few or many times, or a class if the clone is expanded.

V gene: TRBV19
clone size: .
J gene: TRBJ1-5
D gene: TRBD1
CDR3 protein: CASSIGLQGGVQPQHF
CDR3 DNA: TGTGCCAGTAGTATTGGGCTACAGGGGGGGGTACAGCCCCAGCATTTT

V gene: TRBV10-3
clone size: .
J gene: TRBJ1-1
D gene: .
CDR3 protein: CAISEYPPRDTLHTEAFF
CDR3 DNA: TGTGCCATCAGTGAGTATCCTCCGAGGGACACTCTTCACACTGAAGCTTTCTTT

V gene: TRBV9
clone size: .
J gene: TRBJ2-7
D gene: .
CDR3 protein: CASSVFGGAAYEQYF
CDR3 DNA: TGTGCCAGCAGCGTATTTGGGGGGGCCGCCTACGAGCAGTACTTC

V gene: TRBV5-4
clone size: .
J gene: TRBJ2-5
D gene: .
CDR3 protein: CASSRTPQETQYF
CDR3 DNA: TGTGCCAGCAGCCGGACACCTCAAGAGACCCAGTACTTC

V gene: TRBV18
clone size: .
J gene: TRBJ2-7
D gene: .
CDR3 protein: CASSLGAGSNEQYF
CDR3 DNA: TGTGCCAGCTCACTTGGGGCCGGGTCCAACGAGCAGTACTTC

V gene: TRBV28
clone size: .
J gene: TRBJ2-4
D gene: TRBD1
CDR3 protein: CATRPPEGQGNIQYF
CDR3 DNA: TGTGCCACCCGCCCCCCCGAGGGACAGGGAAACATTCAGTACTTC

V gene: TRBV9
clone size: .
J gene: TRBJ1-2
D gene: .
CDR3 protein: CASSVERGLGYGYTF
CDR3 DNA: TGTGCCAGCAGCGTAGAGCGGGGTTTGGGCTATGGCTACACCTTC

V gene: TRBV15
clone size: once
J gene: TRBJ1-1
D gene: .
CDR3 protein: CATSSSVGGNTEAFF
CDR3 DNA: TGTGCCACCAGCAGTTCAGTCGGGGGGAACACTGAAGCTTTCTTT

V gene: TRBV3-1/TRBV3-2
clone size: .
J gene: TRBJ2-7
D gene: TRBD2
CDR3 protein: CASSTPRGGSWEQYF
CDR3 DNA: TGTGCCAGCAGCACCCCCCGGGGGGGGTCTTGGGAGCAGTACTTC

V gene: TRBV3-1/TRBV3-2
clone size: .
J gene: TRBJ1-1
D gene: .
CDR3 protein: CASSQQGGTEAFF
CDR3 DNA: TGTGCCAGCAGCCAACAGGGTGGCACTGAAGCTTTCTTT

V gene: TRBV5-4
clone size: .
J gene: TRBJ2-5
D gene: TRBD2
CDR3 protein: CASSQSGGAGGETQYF
CDR3 DNA: TGTGCCAGCAGCCAGAGCGGGGGGGCCGGAGGGGAGACCCAGTACTTC

V gene: TRBV2
clone size: .
J gene: TRBJ2-1
D gene: TRBD1
CDR3 protein: CASRLRQGSNEQFF
CDR3 DNA: TGTGCCAGCCGGCTCAGACAGGGGAGTAATGAGCAGTTCTTC

V gene: TRBV6-1
clone size: .
J gene: TRBJ1-2
D gene: TRBD1
CDR3 protein: CASSERQGADGYTF
CDR3 DNA: TGTGCCAGCAGTGAAAGACAGGGGGCGGACGGCTACACCTTC

V gene: TRBV19
clone size: .
J gene: TRBJ1-3
D gene: .
CDR3 protein: CASTPTGTLGNTIYF
CDR3 DNA: TGTGCCAGTACTCCAACCGGGACTTTGGGAAACACCATATATTTT

V gene: TRBV7-2
clone size: once
J gene: TRBJ1-2
D gene: TRBD1
CDR3 protein: CASSFDRGGGYTF
CDR3 DNA: TGTGCCAGCAGCTTCGACAGGGGCGGTGGCTACACCTTC

V gene: TRBV14
clone size: once
J gene: TRBJ1-1
D gene: .
CDR3 protein: CASSLALNTEAFF
CDR3 DNA: TGTGCCAGCAGCCTGGCCTTGAACACTGAAGCTTTCTTT

V gene: TRBV7-6
clone size: .
J gene: TRBJ1-1
D gene: .
CDR3 protein: CASSRRGTEAFF
CDR3 DNA: TGTGCCAGCAGCCGCAGGGGTACTGAAGCTTTCTTT

V gene: TRBV6-5
clone size: .
J gene: TRBJ1-5
D gene: TRBD1
CDR3 protein: CASSRQGNQPQHF
CDR3 DNA: TGTGCCAGCAGCCGACAGGGGAATCAGCCCCAGCATTTT

V gene: TRBV29-1
clone size: .
J gene: TRBJ2-3
D gene: TRBD1
CDR3 protein: CSGGTGGGTDTQYF
CDR3 DNA: TGCAGCGGAGGGACAGGGGGCGGCACAGATACGCAGTATTTT

V gene: TRBV19
clone size: .
J gene: TRBJ1-2
D gene: TRBD1
CDR3 protein: CASRTGTGIYGYTF
CDR3 DNA: TGTGCCAGTAGAACCGGGACAGGGATTTATGGCTACACCTTC

V gene: TRBV24-1
clone size: .
J gene: TRBJ1-1
D gene: .
CDR3 protein: CAQRGHEAFF
CDR3 DNA: TGTGCCCAGCGGGGCCACGAAGCTTTCTTT

V gene: TRBV5-1
clone size: few
J gene: TRBJ1-6
D gene: TRBD1
CDR3 protein: CASSQGQANSPLHF
CDR3 DNA: TGCGCCAGCAGCCAGGGACAGGCAAATTCACCCCTCCACTTT

V gene: TRBV11-2
clone size: few
J gene: TRBJ2-3
D gene: TRBD1
CDR3 protein: CASKPTGATDTQYF
CDR3 DNA: TGTGCCAGCAAACCCACAGGGGCCACAGATACGCAGTATTTT

V gene: TRBV5-5
clone size: .
J gene: TRBJ1-6
D gene: TRBD1
CDR3 protein: CASSWAAGTGGSYNSPLHF
CDR3 DNA: TGTGCCAGCAGCTGGGCGGCTGGGACAGGGGGTTCCTATAATTCACCCCTCCACTTT

V gene: TRBV25-1
clone size: .
J gene: TRBJ1-1
D gene: .
CDR3 protein: CASITPGNTEAFF
CDR3 DNA: TGTGCCAGCATCACCCCAGGGAACACTGAAGCTTTCTTT

V gene: TRBV7-2
clone size: .
J gene: TRBJ1-2
D gene: .
CDR3 protein: CASSEGVDGYTF
CDR3 DNA: TGTGCCAGCAGCGAGGGGGTTGATGGCTACACCTTC

V gene: TRBV9
clone size: .
J gene: TRBJ2-1
D gene: TRBD2
CDR3 protein: CASSVGPGGSYNEQFF
CDR3 DNA: TGTGCCAGCAGCGTAGGTCCGGGGGGGTCCTACAATGAGCAGTTCTTC

V gene: TRBV4-2
clone size: once
J gene: TRBJ1-1
D gene: .
CDR3 protein: CASSQGRREVTEAFF
CDR3 DNA: TGTGCCAGCAGCCAAGGGCGCAGGGAAGTCACTGAAGCTTTCTTT

V gene: TRBV25-1
clone size: .
J gene: TRBJ1-5
D gene: .
CDR3 protein: CASSEEGRKDQPQHF
CDR3 DNA: TGTGCCAGCAGTGAGGAGGGCAGAAAGGATCAGCCCCAGCATTTT

V gene: TRBV6-2/TRBV6-3
clone size: .
J gene: TRBJ1-2
D gene: TRBD1
CDR3 protein: CASSPSWGQSYGYTF
CDR3 DNA: TGTGCCAGCAGTCCCTCTTGGGGACAGAGCTATGGCTACACCTTC

V gene: TRBV7-9
clone size: .
J gene: TRBJ2-5
D gene: TRBD2
CDR3 protein: CASNRVSGGETQYF
CDR3 DNA: TGTGCCAGCAACAGAGTATCGGGGGGAGAGACCCAGTACTTC

V gene: TRBV3-1/TRBV3-2
clone size: .
J gene: TRBJ2-7
D gene: .
CDR3 protein: CASSQRGQHYEQYF
CDR3 DNA: TGTGCCAGCAGCCAAAGGGGCCAGCACTACGAGCAGTACTTC

V gene: TRBV27
clone size: .
J gene: TRBJ1-5
D gene: TRBD1
CDR3 protein: CASSLGTGSNQPQHF
CDR3 DNA: TGTGCCAGCAGTTTAGGGACAGGTTCTAATCAGCCCCAGCATTTT

V gene: TRBV10-3
clone size: .
J gene: TRBJ1-1
D gene: .
CDR3 protein: CAIRAGVGEAFF
CDR3 DNA: TGTGCCATCAGGGCAGGGGTGGGTGAAGCTTTCTTT

V gene: TRBV6-5
clone size: once
J gene: TRBJ2-7
D gene: TRBD1
CDR3 protein: CASSAGTAHTYEQYF
CDR3 DNA: TGTGCCAGCAGCGCCGGGACAGCCCATACCTACGAGCAGTACTTC

V gene: TRBV5-4
clone size: .
J gene: TRBJ2-5
D gene: TRBD2
CDR3 protein: CASRLAGGLPETQYF
CDR3 DNA: TGTGCCAGCAGGCTAGCGGGGGGGCTCCCCGAGACCCAGTACTTC

V gene: TRBV6-2/TRBV6-3
clone size: .
J gene: TRBJ1-6
D gene: TRBD1
CDR3 protein: CASSSQGVGYSPLHF
CDR3 DNA: TGTGCCAGCAGTTCACAGGGGGTGGGTTATTCACCCCTCCACTTT

V gene: TRBV7-3
clone size: many
J gene: TRBJ1-2
D gene: TRBD1
CDR3 protein: CASSAGTGYGYTF
CDR3 DNA: TGTGCCAGCAGCGCCGGGACAGGCTATGGCTACACCTTC

V gene: TRBV7-2
clone size: .
J gene: TRBJ1-1
D gene: .
CDR3 protein: CASSSDRDTEAFF
CDR3 DNA: TGTGCCAGCAGCTCTGACAGAGACACTGAAGCTTTCTTT

V gene: TRBV19
clone size: .
J gene: TRBJ2-1
D gene: TRBD1
CDR3 protein: CASSITGGNEQFF
CDR3 DNA: TGTGCCAGTAGTATAACAGGGGGCAATGAGCAGTTCTTC